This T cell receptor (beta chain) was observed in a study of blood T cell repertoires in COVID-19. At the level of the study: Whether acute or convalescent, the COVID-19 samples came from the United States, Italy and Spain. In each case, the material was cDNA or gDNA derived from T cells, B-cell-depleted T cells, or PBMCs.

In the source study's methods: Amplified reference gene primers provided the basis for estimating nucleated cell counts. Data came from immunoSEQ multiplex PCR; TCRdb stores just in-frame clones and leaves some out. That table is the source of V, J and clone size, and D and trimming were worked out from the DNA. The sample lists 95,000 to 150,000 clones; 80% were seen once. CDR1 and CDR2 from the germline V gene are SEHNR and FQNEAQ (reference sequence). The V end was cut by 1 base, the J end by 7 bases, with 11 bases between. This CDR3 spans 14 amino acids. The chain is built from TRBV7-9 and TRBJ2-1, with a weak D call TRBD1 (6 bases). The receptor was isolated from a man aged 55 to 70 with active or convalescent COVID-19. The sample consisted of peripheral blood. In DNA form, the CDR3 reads TGTGCCAGCAGCTTAGGGGGGCAAGGGAATGAGCAGTTCTTC. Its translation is CASSLGGQGNEQFF.